This is a list of T cell receptor beta chains from one sample in a study of T-cell memory formation after mild COVID-19. TCRdb reprocessed the 5' RACE reads with MiXCR, giving one entry per CDR3 protein. The sample yields approximately 60,000 distinct CDR3 sequences, 9.3% seen once. Sequencing input: PBMCs or a T cell subset sorted from them (not recorded which). The receptors shown here come from a man aged 18 to 29 who had mild COVID-19 (a few samples of this study predate the infection). Cell type and time point are not known. Each CDR3 is given with its conserved first and last residue. Some rows have no size entry. The others give once, few or many, or a class for an expanded clone.

>TRBV20-1|TRBJ1-5|-|12
CSAVSGDQPQHF
>TRBV12-3/TRBV12-4|TRBJ2-2|-|14
CASSLGASTGELFF
>TRBV4-2|TRBJ2-5|few|15
CASSELAGAQETQYF
>TRBV5-1|TRBJ1-5|few|15
CASSRTGLSNQPQHF
>TRBV28|TRBJ2-2|-|16
CASSAQAGANTGELFF
>TRBV6-5|TRBJ1-5|many|15
CASSLRALSNQPQHF
>TRBV7-9|TRBJ2-3|-|21
CASSLRPGPRNSPRVRDTQYF
>TRBV5-1|TRBJ2-3|medium-sized|14
CASSLGGITDTQYF
>TRBV7-2|TRBJ2-1|-|14
CASSRTGGGNEQFF
>TRBV2|TRBJ2-7|-|13
CASATGISYEQYF
>TRBV5-1|TRBJ2-1|many|14
CASSTQGVYNEQFF
>TRBV7-9|TRBJ2-3|-|15
CASSKRQPPADTQYF
>TRBV12-3/TRBV12-4|TRBJ2-2|-|15
CASSFGAGLAGELFF
>TRBV7-9|TRBJ2-1|many|11
CASSPINEQFF
>TRBV18|TRBJ2-3|few|17
CASSPPRQGPVADTQYF
>TRBV20-1|TRBJ2-1|-|14
CSASSSGDLNEQFF
>TRBV21-1|TRBJ2-3|-|17
CASSKIVSTRFTDTQYF
>TRBV5-1|TRBJ1-2|many|14
CASKGKGSNYGYTF
>TRBV7-9|TRBJ2-1|many|18
CASSLKHRLAGALNEQFF
>TRBV4-3|TRBJ2-2|many|16
CASRMGLAYPTGELFF
>TRBV6-5|TRBJ1-2|few|13
CASTYGTGNGYTF
>TRBV12-3/TRBV12-4|TRBJ2-3|-|13
CVNERGPADTQYF
>TRBV6-2/TRBV6-3|TRBJ2-7|-|11
CASGQNYEQYF
>TRBV4-1|TRBJ1-2|-|14
CASRDVGTAYGYTF
>TRBV7-3|TRBJ2-1|many|15
CASSLGTSSYNEQFF
>TRBV4-1|TRBJ2-1|-|15
CASSPTSGGASEQFF
>TRBV7-9|TRBJ1-4|few|14
CASSSGRQGGKLFF
>TRBV7-9|TRBJ2-2|medium-sized|13
CASSLDRTGELFF
>TRBV12-3/TRBV12-4|TRBJ1-6|-|15
CASSAHRPRGSPLHF
>TRBV11-2|TRBJ2-6|few|17
CASSQGTGLSGANVLTF
>TRBV7-6|TRBJ1-6|few|15
CASSLEGGGNSPLHF
>TRBV12-3/TRBV12-4|TRBJ2-1|-|15
CASRLLAGGNNEQFF
>TRBV5-5|TRBJ1-4|few|18
CASSSPGQGSRGSEKLFF
>TRBV4-1|TRBJ2-4|many|17
CASSQGPAGGDKNIQYF
>TRBV5-1|TRBJ2-2|many|16
CASSSGPGEGTGELFF
>TRBV11-2|TRBJ1-2|-|15
CASSPLGQRGHGYTF